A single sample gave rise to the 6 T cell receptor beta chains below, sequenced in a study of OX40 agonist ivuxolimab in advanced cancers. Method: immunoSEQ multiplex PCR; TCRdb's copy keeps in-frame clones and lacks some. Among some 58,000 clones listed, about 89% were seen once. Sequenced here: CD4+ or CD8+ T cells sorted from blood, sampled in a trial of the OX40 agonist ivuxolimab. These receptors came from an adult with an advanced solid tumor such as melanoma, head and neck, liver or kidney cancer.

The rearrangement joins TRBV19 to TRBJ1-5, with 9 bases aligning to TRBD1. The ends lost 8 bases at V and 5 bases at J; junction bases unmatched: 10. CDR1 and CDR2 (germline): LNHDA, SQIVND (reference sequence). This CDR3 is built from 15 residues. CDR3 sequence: CASRIGGTGYQPQHF. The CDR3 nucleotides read TGTGCCAGTCGGATCGGTGGGACAGGGTATCAGCCCCAGCATTTT.

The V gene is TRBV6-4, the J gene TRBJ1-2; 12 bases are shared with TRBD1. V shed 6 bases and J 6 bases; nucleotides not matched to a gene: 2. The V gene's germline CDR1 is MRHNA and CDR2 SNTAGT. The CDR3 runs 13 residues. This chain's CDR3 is CASSGDRGHGYTF. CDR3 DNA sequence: TGTGCCAGCAGCGGGGACAGGGGGCATGGCTACACCTTC.

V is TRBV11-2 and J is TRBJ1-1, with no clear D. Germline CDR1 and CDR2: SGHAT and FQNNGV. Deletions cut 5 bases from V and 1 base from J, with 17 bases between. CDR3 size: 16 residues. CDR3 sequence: CASSPLGFAGNTEAFF. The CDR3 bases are TGTGCCAGCAGCCCGTTAGGGTTCGCGGGGAACACTGAAGCTTTCTTT. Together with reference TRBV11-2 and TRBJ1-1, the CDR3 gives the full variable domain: EAGVAQSPRYKIIEKRQSVAFWCNPISGHATLYWYQQILGQGPKLLIQFQNNGVVDDSQLPKDRFSAERLKGVDSTLKIQPAKLEDSAVYLCASSPLGFAGNTEAFFGQGTRLTVV.

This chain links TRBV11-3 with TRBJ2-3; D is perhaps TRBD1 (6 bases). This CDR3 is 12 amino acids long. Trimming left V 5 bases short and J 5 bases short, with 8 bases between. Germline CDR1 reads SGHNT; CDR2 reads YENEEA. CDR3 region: CASSRGGDTQYF. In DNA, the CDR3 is TGTGCCAGCAGCAGAGGGGGAGATACGCAGTATTTT.

The CDR3 region has the DNA TGTGCCAGCGCCCGGACAGGGCAAAAAGAGACCCAGTACTTC. Protein product: CASARTGQKETQYF. The J gene is TRBJ2-5, the V gene TRBV14, with 8 bases aligning to TRBD1. There are 14 residues in the CDR3. After removal of 8 bases from V and 3 bases from J, the junction contained 8 bases not matched to a gene. The germline V gene encodes CDR1 SGHDN and CDR2 FVKESK.

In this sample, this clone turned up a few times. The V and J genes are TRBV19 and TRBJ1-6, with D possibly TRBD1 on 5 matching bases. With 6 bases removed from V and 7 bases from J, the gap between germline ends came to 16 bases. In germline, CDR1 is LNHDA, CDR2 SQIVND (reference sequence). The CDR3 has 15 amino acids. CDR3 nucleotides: TGTGCCAGTAGGCCACCGGGACGGATAAATTCACCCCTCCACTTT. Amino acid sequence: CASRPPGRINSPLHF.